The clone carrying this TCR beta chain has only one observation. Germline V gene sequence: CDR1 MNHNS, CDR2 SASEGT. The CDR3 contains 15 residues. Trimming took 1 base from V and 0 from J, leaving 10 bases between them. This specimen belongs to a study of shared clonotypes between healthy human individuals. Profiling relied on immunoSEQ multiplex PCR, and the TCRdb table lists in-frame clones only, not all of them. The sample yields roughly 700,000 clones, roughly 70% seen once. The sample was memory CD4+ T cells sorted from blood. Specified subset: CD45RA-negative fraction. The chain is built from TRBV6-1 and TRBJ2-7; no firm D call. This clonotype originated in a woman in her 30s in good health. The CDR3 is CASSEGASSSYEQYF. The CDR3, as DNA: TGTGCCAGCAGTGAAGGCGCCTCGAGCTCCTACGAGCAGTACTTC.